This TCR beta chain came from a study of cytomegalovirus exposure and HLA in healthy donors. Notes on the study in general: Cytomegalovirus association was listed for about 170 TCR beta chains. Rare TCR sequences predominated, though certain public TCRs were found in many donors.

The J segment lost 7 bases and the V segment lost 1 base, leaving 10 bases of the junction unmatched. Germline assignment: CDR1 SGDLS and CDR2 YYNGEE. The CDR3 has 18 amino acids. Worth noting for this clone: Its antigen is not known.

This table comes from immunoSEQ multiplex PCR, and its TCRdb copy is limited to in-frame clones, with some not included. This table holds about 250,000 clones, 80% to 90% found once. The TCR was taken from a man between 18 and 29 years old in good health and CMV-seronegative. The sequenced sample consisted of PBMCs. The rearrangement links TRBV9 to TRBJ2-3; 15 bases align to TRBD2. CDR3 residues: CASSVKPGTSGGPHTQYF. The CDR3 DNA reads TGTGCCAGCAGCGTAAAACCCGGGACTAGCGGGGGGCCCCATACGCAGTATTTT. Filled out from reference TRBV9 and TRBJ2-3, the complete variable domain reads DSGVTQTPKHLITATGQRVTLRCSPRSGDLSVYWYQQSLDQGLQFLIQYYNGEERAKGNILERFSAQQFPDLHSELNLSSLELGDSALYFCASSVKPGTSGGPHTQYFGPGTRLTVL.